Presented here are 16 T cell receptor beta chains from one specimen sequenced in a study of T-cell memory formation after mild COVID-19. TCRdb re-called the 5' RACE reads with MiXCR, one entry per CDR3 protein. The table has fewer than 200,000 distinct CDR3 sequences, about 21% seen once. The sample consisted of PBMCs or a T cell subset sorted from them (not recorded which). The receptors originated from an adult woman who had mild COVID-19 (a few samples of this study predate the infection). Cell type and time point are not known.

This clonotype was counted only a few times. This sequence joins TRBV7-3 and TRBJ1-5, with D perhaps TRBD1 (6 bases). The CDR3 covers 14 residues. Looked up from germline, CDR1 is SGHTA and CDR2 is FQGTGA. V was cut by 7 bases and J by 6 bases, with 16 bases left in between. The CDR3: CASIKGGICQPQHF. CDR3 coding DNA: TGTGCCAGCATCAAGGGGGGGATTTGTCAGCCCCAGCATTTT. The variable domain in full, with the rest retrieved from reference TRBV7-3 and TRBJ1-5, is GAGVSQTPSNKVTEKGKYVELRCDPISGHTALYWYRQSLGQGPEFLIYFQGTGAADDSGLPNDRFFAVRPEGSVSTLKIQRTERGDSAVYLCASIKGGICQPQHFGDGTRLSIL.

There are a few counts of this clonotype. The chain employs TRBV7-6 and TRBJ2-3; 8 bases are shared with TRBD2. This CDR3 has 16 residues. Germline CDR1 SGHVS, CDR2 FNYEAQ. The V gene end was trimmed by 6 bases and the J gene end by 6 bases; junction bases not matched to a gene: 14. The CDR3 sequence is CASSSSAGGPADTQYF. The CDR3 bases are TGTGCCAGCAGTTCCAGCGCGGGAGGTCCAGCGGATACGCAGTATTTT.

This clonotype came up a few times. The rearrangement uses TRBV6-5 and TRBJ2-1, with 13 bases identical to TRBD2. From germline, CDR1 is MNHEY and CDR2 SVGAGI. The CDR3 contains 17 residues. Unmatched junction bases numbered 7, after V lost 7 bases and J lost 1 base. The CDR3 nucleotides are TGTGCCAGCACCCCGACTAGCGGGAGGTATTCCTACAATGAGCAGTTCTTC. Protein product: CASTPTSGRYSYNEQFF.

The chain employs TRBV12-5 and TRBJ1-5; D is unresolved. The CDR3 runs to 12 residues. V lost 9 bases and J lost 1, with 7 bases in between. Germline V lookup: CDR1 LGHNT, CDR2 FRNRAP. This CDR3 is CARHNSNQPQHF. CDR3 DNA: TGTGCTAGGCATAACAGCAATCAGCCCCAGCATTTT.

This clonotype was detected only a few times. This chain connects TRBV19 to TRBJ1-1; 7 bases are a match to TRBD1. This CDR3 has 15 amino acids. J was trimmed by 1 base and V by 6 bases; bases with no gene match: 8. Germline V gene sequence: CDR1 LNHDA, CDR2 SQIVND (reference sequence). The CDR3 sequence: CASRGKGAENTEAFF. In DNA form, the CDR3 reads TGTGCCAGTAGGGGGAAGGGGGCGGAGAACACTGAAGCTTTCTTT.

The sample holds a few counts of this clonotype. The J gene is TRBJ2-5, the V gene TRBV6-4; D possibly corresponds to TRBD1 (8 bases). From germline, CDR1 is MRHNA and CDR2 SNTAGT. V lost 5 bases and J lost 5, with 18 bases in between. The length of the CDR3 is 15 residues. Here the CDR3 reads CASSPQGGTRETQYF. DNA for the CDR3: TGTGCCAGCAGTCCACAGGGGGGGACACGGGAGACCCAGTACTTC.

The rearrangement uses TRBV12-5 and TRBJ1-1, with D perhaps matching TRBD1 (5 bases). Trimming removed 3 bases at V and 3 bases at J, with 14 bases between. Germline V gene lookup returns CDR1 LGHNT and CDR2 FRNRAP. This CDR3 is 15 amino acids long. The CDR3 spells CASGFAVAGHTEAFF. The CDR3 coding sequence is TGTGCTAGTGGTTTCGCGGTCGCGGGGCACACTGAAGCTTTCTTT.

The rearrangement links TRBV4-3 to TRBJ2-1; tentatively, D is TRBD2 (5 bases). The CDR3 is 17 amino acids. CDR1 and CDR2 from the germline V gene are LGHNA and YSLEER. Trimming shortened V by 5 bases and J by 7 bases, and 24 bases separated the two germline ends. The chain's CDR3 is CASSARFLDSTGNEQFF. The CDR3 bases are TGCGCCAGCAGCGCCCGCTTTTTGGACTCGACGGGGAATGAGCAGTTCTTC.

The chain uses TRBV7-9 and TRBJ2-5; D unclear. CDR1 and CDR2 (germline): SEHNR, FQNEAQ (reference sequence). V was trimmed by 1 base and J by 2 bases, leaving 5 bases between them. CDR3 length equals 13 residues. The CDR3 DNA reads as TGTGCCAGCAGCTTAGAGGCACAAGAGACCCAGTACTTC. It codes for CASSLEAQETQYF. Supplemented by reference TRBV7-9 and TRBJ2-5, the full variable domain reads DTGVSQNPRHKITKRGQNVTFRCDPISEHNRLYWYRQTLGQGPEFLTYFQNEAQLEKSRLLSDRFSAERPKGSFSTLEIQRTEQGDSAMYLCASSLEAQETQYFGPGTRLLVL.

The rearrangement links TRBV7-9 to TRBJ2-1; D ambiguous. The CDR3 consists of 16 residues. CDR1 and CDR2 from the germline V gene are SEHNR and FQNEAQ (reference sequence). The V gene lost 1 base and the J gene lost 8 bases, with 18 bases spanning the gap. The CDR3 is CASSLGAIGDFHEQFF. The CDR3 nucleotides read TGTGCCAGCAGCTTAGGGGCCATAGGTGATTTCCATGAGCAGTTCTTC.

This clonotype has a handful of counts. V and J are TRBV2 and TRBJ2-1, with 14 bases identical to TRBD2. The CDR3 loop spans 18 amino acids. Germline V lookup: CDR1 SNHLY, CDR2 FYNNEI. V lost 11 bases, J lost 4 bases, and 16 bases stayed unmatched. The CDR3 region has the DNA TGTGCCGGGTTTCCGGGACTAGCGGGAGTTAAGGGGTACAATGAGCAGTTCTTC. As protein: CAGFPGLAGVKGYNEQFF.

This clonotype was recorded a few times. At one boundary the junction diverges from the germline segment, which might be a read error. V usage is TRBV7-7 and J usage is TRBJ1-2; D unresolved. In germline, CDR1 is SSHAT, CDR2 FNYEAQ (reference sequence). The CDR3 spans 16 residues. CDR3 sequence (DNA): TGTGCTAGCAGCTTAACTCAGGTCGCCTCCCCCTATGGCTACACCTTC. Amino acid sequence: CASSLTQVASPYGYTF.

The chain uses TRBV7-2 and TRBJ2-5; 10 bases line up with TRBD2. The J segment lost 3 bases and the V segment lost 0 bases, leaving 10 bases of the junction unmatched. The CDR3 consists of 18 residues. Germline V CDR1 and CDR2: SGHTA, FQGNSA. Here the CDR3 DNA reads TGTGCCAGCAGCTTAGCGCGTGAGCGGGGGGGCCTCAAAGAGACCCAGTACTTC. Its protein is CASSLARERGGLKETQYF.

The V call is TRBV12-3 or TRBV12-4, the J call TRBJ2-1; TRBD2 aligns across 12 bases. The CDR3 length is 14 residues. J lost 6 bases, V lost 7 bases, and 4 bases had no gene match. The CDR3 region is CASMPLAGGNEQFF. Here the CDR3 DNA reads TGTGCCAGCATGCCACTAGCGGGAGGCAATGAGCAGTTCTTC.

This clonotype showed up just a few times. The DNA of the CDR3 is TGTGCCAGCAGCCCCTCACCCACAGGATTAAAGGTAACTGAAGCTTTCTTT. This translates into CASSPSPTGLKVTEAFF. The genes are TRBV14 and TRBJ1-1, with D possibly TRBD1 on 5 matching bases. This CDR3 comprises 17 residues. Germline CDR1 is SGHDN and CDR2 is FVKESK. Trimming pared 4 bases from V and 5 bases from J, leaving 23 bases between.

This clonotype came up a few times. V and J are TRBV12-3 or TRBV12-4 and TRBJ2-2; D gene ambiguous. V dropped 5 bases and J dropped 5 bases, with 9 bases sitting between them. This CDR3 is built from 13 residues. CDR3: CASSPSGTGELFF. The DNA for the CDR3 is TGTGCCAGCAGTCCCTCCGGGACCGGGGAGCTGTTTTTT.